The 5 T cell receptor beta chains below all came from one sample that was sequenced in a study of control samples from healthy donors and cancer patients. The data were produced by immunoSEQ multiplex PCR, yet TCRdb's version contains in-frame clones alone and is incomplete. The table includes about 410,000 clones, around nine tenths detected once. Sequenced input: PBMCs. The receptor source for this set is a man aged 40-50 years with head and neck cancer.

The chain joins TRBV6-1 to TRBJ1-5, with 7 bases fitting TRBD1. CDR1 is MNHNS, CDR2 SASEGT, per germline. CDR3 length: 14 residues. With 2 bases clipped from V and 7 bases from J, the junction kept 5 bases outside the gene matches. CDR3 region: CASSEQGDRQPQHF. The CDR3, as DNA: TGTGCCAGCAGTGAACAGGGGGATCGCCAGCCCCAGCATTTT.

This clone was observed once. This chain joins TRBV19 and TRBJ1-5, with D possibly being TRBD1 (5 bases). The CDR3 consists of 14 residues. V was clipped by 7 bases and J by 0 bases, with 10 bases between them. Germline CDR1 LNHDA, CDR2 SQIVND (reference sequence). DNA of the CDR3: TGTGCCAGTACCGGGGGACCTAGCAATCAGCCCCAGCATTTT. Translated: CASTGGPSNQPQHF.

V is TRBV27 and J is TRBJ1-6, with TRBD1 identical over 8 bases. This CDR3 is built from 16 residues. After removal of 6 bases from V and 2 bases from J, the junction contained 6 bases not matched to a gene. Germline V gene sequence: CDR1 MNHEY, CDR2 SMNVEV (reference sequence). CDR3 in DNA: TGTGCCAGCAGCCTAGACAGGGGCGCCTATAATTCACCCCTCCACTTT. Amino acids: CASSLDRGAYNSPLHF.

DNA of the CDR3: TGTGCCAGCAGTGTGGACAGTCGCTACGCTACGAGGGAGCAGTACTTC. Translated: CASSVDSRYATREQYF. V and J are TRBV25-1 and TRBJ2-7; tentative D call: TRBD1 (6 bases). Trimming removed 4 bases from V and 7 bases from J, with 23 bases in between. Germline CDR1 MGHDK, CDR2 SYGVNS. The CDR3 has 16 residues.

The V gene is TRBV13, the J gene TRBJ2-4, with D perhaps TRBD1 (6 bases). Germline assignment: CDR1 PRHDT and CDR2 FYEKMQ (reference sequence). With 5 bases removed from V and 1 base from J, the gap between germline ends came to 15 bases. The CDR3 runs to 16 residues. CDR3 in amino acids: CASSQTGTWAKNIQYF. CDR3 nucleotide sequence: TGTGCCAGCAGCCAGACAGGTACCTGGGCCAAAAACATTCAGTACTTC.